The sequence of this T cell receptor beta chain was determined in a study of OX40 agonist ivuxolimab in advanced cancers. The protocol was immunoSEQ multiplex PCR, while the TCRdb copy is restricted to in-frame clones and leaves out a portion. The repertoire has around 44,000 clones, around 87% of them found once; the top ten carry 0.3% to 0.4%. Germline CDR1 and CDR2: SGHRS and YFSETQ. This CDR3 is 15 amino acids long. V was pared by 3 bases and J by 7 bases, with 8 bases of the junction left unmatched. The sequencing used CD4+ or CD8+ T cells sorted from blood, collected in a trial of the OX40 agonist ivuxolimab. This sequence was found in an adult with an advanced solid tumor such as melanoma, head and neck, liver or kidney cancer. This sequence joins TRBV5-1 and TRBJ2-3; 10 bases are a match to TRBD2. CDR3 in amino acids: CASSSRTSGDYTQYF. CDR3 DNA: TGCGCCAGCAGCTCGCGGACTAGCGGAGACTATACGCAGTATTTT.